This entry describes one T cell receptor beta chain. These data originate in a study of shared clonotypes between healthy human individuals. The overall study: Donors, aged 18 to 49, were two women and three men.

CDR1 and CDR2 (germline): SNHLY, FYNNEI. The CDR3 extends over 15 amino acids. Some clones are missing from TCRdb's copy, which holds only in-frame ones; the method was immunoSEQ multiplex PCR. Of approximately 2,000,000 clones listed, around 90% were seen once; the top ten hold about 0.36%. This chain joins TRBV2 and TRBJ2-5; D may correspond to TRBD1 or TRBD2 (5 bases each). The last part of the DNA fits TRBJ2-7 better; the J call may be wrong. Source material: naive CD4+ T cells from PBMCs. Subset: CD45RA+ positively selected. The origin of this receptor is a young man in good health. Some clones in this sample may be carry-over from other donors' samples. CDR3 coding DNA: TGTGCCAGCAGGGCCACCTCCGGGACCACCTACGAGCAGTACTTC. This gives the protein CASRATSGTTYEQYF.